Below are 21 T cell receptor beta chains sequenced from a single sample in a study of regulatory T cells in long-lasting Graves disease. CDR3 regions were amplified by Arm-PCR using iRepertoire HTBI primers to build TCR beta libraries. A single record per CDR3 protein comes from TCRdb applying MiXCR to the multiplex PCR reads. The sample consists of 400,000 to 500,000 distinct CDR3 sequences, 16% of them appearing once. Time point defined: newly diagnosed GD, antithyroid drugs for less than 3 months. There was RNA extracted from PBMCs, and the TCR library was made from it. This sample was shared with a second study, whose subject was T cells in Graves' hyperthyroidism and ophthalmopathy.

The sample in question was peripheral blood mononuclear cells (PBMCs), obtained at new diagnosis, from a patient treated with antithyroid drugs. The receptor source for this set is a woman between 25 and 40 years old with Graves disease.

Many counts were recorded for this clonotype. The chain combines TRBV7-2 with TRBJ2-3, with TRBD2 as a possible D gene (6 bases). The V and J ends lost 5 bases and 0 bases respectively, with 12 bases between them. CDR1 and CDR2 (germline): SGHTA, FQGNSA. The CDR3 extends over 15 amino acids. The CDR3 nucleotides are TGTGCCAGCAGCCCGCTCGGAGGGAGCACAGATACGCAGTATTTT. Its protein product is CASSPLGGSTDTQYF. Complete variable domain (other parts from reference TRBV7-2 and TRBJ2-3): GAGVSQSPSNKVTEKGKDVELRCDPISGHTALYWYRQSLGQGLEFLIYFQGNSAPDKSGLPSDRFSAERTGGSVSTLTIQRTQQEDSAVYLCASSPLGGSTDTQYFGPGTRLTVL.

A note on this clonotype: A read error is likely, as this CDR3 ends without the conserved phenylalanine or tryptophan. The chain employs TRBV15 and TRBJ1-5, with a tentative D call TRBD1 (5 bases). From germline, CDR1 is LNHNV and CDR2 YYDKDF (reference sequence). The V end was cut by 3 bases, the J end by 6 bases, with 15 bases between. This CDR3 region has 15 residues. CDR3 in amino acids: CATSRGQGESQPQHS. Here the CDR3 DNA reads TGTGCCACCAGCAGGGGTCAGGGAGAGTCTCAGCCCCAGCATTCT.

This clonotype was seen ten or more times. The chain couples TRBV28 to TRBJ2-3; D gene unclear. V was cut by 2 bases and J by 5 bases, with 8 bases left in between. The CDR3 extends over 13 amino acids. CDR1 and CDR2 from the germline V gene are MDHEN and SYDVKM. The CDR3 loop is CASSLPRGDTQYF. The CDR3 DNA reads as TGTGCCAGCAGTTTACCCCGTGGAGATACGCAGTATTTT. Based on the CDR3 plus reference TRBV28 and TRBJ2-3, the full variable domain is DVKVTQSSRYLVKRTGEKVFLECVQDMDHENMFWYRQDPGLGLRLIYFSYDVKMKEKGDIPEGYSVSREKKERFSLILESASTNQTSMYLCASSLPRGDTQYFGPGTRLTVL.

In this sample, this clonotype turned up many times. V gene TRBV30 combines with J gene TRBJ2-3, with D possibly TRBD2 on 6 matching bases. The germline CDR1 and CDR2 sequences are GTSNPN and SVGIG (reference sequence). The CDR3 is 14 amino acids. V lost 2 bases and J 0 bases, leaving 9 bases between the germline ends. The CDR3 is CAWSMGGSTDTQYF. Written as DNA, the CDR3 is TGTGCCTGGAGTATGGGAGGAAGCACAGATACGCAGTATTTT.

The J gene is TRBJ2-2, the V gene TRBV6-1, with D maybe TRBD2 (6 bases). This CDR3 comprises 14 residues. Trimming cost V 6 bases and J 1 base, with 9 bases left between them. Germline V lookup: CDR1 MNHNS, CDR2 SASEGT. CDR3 coding DNA: TGTGCCAGCAGCGTGCGGGAGAACACCGGGGAGCTGTTTTTT. Amino acids: CASSVRENTGELFF.

This clonotype has just a few counts. This chain uses TRBV11-2 with TRBJ1-3; no clear D gene. This CDR3 contains 16 residues. Germline V gene lookup returns CDR1 SGHAT and CDR2 FQNNGV. V dropped 1 base and J dropped 0 bases, with 10 bases sitting between them. The CDR3 protein is CASSLGVGSSGNTIYF. CDR3 sequence (DNA): TGTGCCAGCAGCTTAGGAGTCGGGAGCTCTGGAAACACCATATATTTT. Complete variable domain (other parts from reference TRBV11-2 and TRBJ1-3): EAGVAQSPRYKIIEKRQSVAFWCNPISGHATLYWYQQILGQGPKLLIQFQNNGVVDDSQLPKDRFSAERLKGVDSTLKIQPAKLEDSAVYLCASSLGVGSSGNTIYFGEGSWLTVV.

This clonotype was counted at least ten times. The chain carries TRBV12-3 or TRBV12-4 and TRBJ2-2, with D maybe TRBD2 (6 bases). There are 14 residues in the CDR3. V was clipped by 7 bases and J by 6 bases, with 15 bases between them. The DNA for the CDR3 is TGTGCCAGCACTTCAACCGGGGGTCCCGGGGAGCTGTTTTTT. It specifies CASTSTGGPGELFF.

Of note for this clonotype: Just one base apart from a much larger clone, this may be a read error. The chain employs TRBV6-2 or TRBV6-3 and TRBJ2-7, with D possibly TRBD1 on 7 matching bases. Germline CDR1 reads MNHEY; CDR2 reads SVGEGT. The CDR3 consists of 15 residues. The CDR3 sequence is CASSPTTGEVDELYF. The DNA of the CDR3 is TGTGCCAGCAGCCCAACTACAGGGGAGGTCGACGAGCTGTACTTC.

At least ten counts were recorded for this clonotype. The chain carries TRBV11-2 and TRBJ2-1; D not certain. In germline, CDR1 is SGHAT, CDR2 FQNNGV. This CDR3 has 15 residues. The V and J ends lost 1 base and 7 bases respectively, with 14 bases between them. The CDR3 region is CASSLGRVLPNEQFF. Here the CDR3 DNA reads TGTGCCAGCAGCTTAGGCCGGGTCCTCCCAAATGAGCAGTTCTTC.

This clonotype was observed a single time. The chain couples TRBV5-1 to TRBJ2-2; 8 bases match TRBD1. Germline V gives CDR1 SGHRS, CDR2 YFSETQ. The length of the CDR3 is 15 residues. The junction had 8 bases not matched to a gene; V was cut back by 3 bases and J by 7 bases. The CDR3 nucleotides read TGCGCCAGCAGCTACGACAGGGGAAGTTTCGGGGAGCTGTTTTTT. Its translation is CASSYDRGSFGELFF.

The chain is built from TRBV5-1 and TRBJ2-3; D is perhaps TRBD2 (5 bases). This CDR3 comprises 14 residues. V was shortened by 2 bases and J by 2 bases, with 9 bases between the two germline ends. Germline CDR1 reads SGHRS; CDR2 reads YFSETQ. DNA for the CDR3: TGCGCCAGCAGCTTCGGACTGTTCACAGATACGCAGTATTTT. It yields the protein CASSFGLFTDTQYF.

As for this clonotype: Just one base apart from a much larger clone, this may be a read error. This chain joins TRBV28 and TRBJ2-5, with D unclear. The V gene lost 5 bases and the J gene lost 5 bases, with 15 bases spanning the gap. CDR3 length: 14 residues. Looked up from germline, CDR1 is MDHEN and CDR2 is SYDVKM. The chain's CDR3 is CASSEPVSGETQYF. The CDR3 bases are TGTGCCAGCAGTGAACCCGTTTCCGGGGAGACCCAGTACTTC. Looking up the rest from reference TRBV28 and TRBJ2-5 gives the full variable domain: DVKVTQSSRYLVKRTGEKVFLECVQDMDHENMFWYRQDPGLGLRLIYFSYDVKMKEKGDIPEGYSVSREKKERFSLILESASTNQTSMYLCASSEPVSGETQYFGPGTRLLVL.

This clonotype was seen ten or more times. This sequence joins TRBV12-3 or TRBV12-4 and TRBJ1-5, with TRBD1 matching over 10 bases. CDR3 length: 17 amino acids. J was trimmed by 3 bases and V by 3 bases; bases with no gene match: 8. CDR3 in amino acids: CASSFLEGQGPNQPQHF. For the CDR3, the DNA is TGTGCCAGCAGTTTTCTAGAGGGACAGGGGCCCAATCAGCCCCAGCATTTT.

This clonotype was detected ten times or more. V and J are TRBV15 and TRBJ2-1; D is uncertain. Trimming pared 5 bases from V and 6 bases from J, leaving 11 bases between. The germline V gene has CDR1 LNHNV and CDR2 YYDKDF (reference sequence). The CDR3 length is 13 residues. DNA of the CDR3: TGTGCCACCAGCCCGCTCAGAAGCAATGAGCAGTTCTTC. It specifies CATSPLRSNEQFF.

This clonotype was recorded at least ten times. The chain uses TRBV28 and TRBJ2-7; D gene uncertain. The CDR3 consists of 13 residues. V was pared by 6 bases and J by 3 bases, with 12 bases between. Germline CDR1 MDHEN, CDR2 SYDVKM. The CDR3 nucleotides are TGTGCCAGCAGCCTCACGCCCGACTACGAGCAGTACTTC. It codes for CASSLTPDYEQYF.

This clonotype has ten or more counts. Written as DNA, the CDR3 is TGTGCCAGCAGGCCAATAGCGGGTAGCACAGATACGCAGTATTTT. It codes for CASRPIAGSTDTQYF. This sequence joins TRBV27 and TRBJ2-3; TRBD2 matches at 7 bases. The CDR3 is 15 amino acids. Germline CDR1 and CDR2: MNHEY and SMNVEV (reference sequence). V was clipped by 6 bases and J by 0 bases; unmatched bases: 6.

The V call is TRBV10-3, the J call TRBJ2-3; the D call may be TRBD1 or TRBD2 (6 bases each). The V end lost 7 bases, the J end lost 4 bases, and 18 bases lay between the germline ends. In germline, CDR1 is ENHRY, CDR2 SYGVKD. The CDR3 length is 15 residues. The CDR3 coding sequence is TGTGCCATCAAGCATTCGGGGGCCGGGGCAGATACGCAGTATTTT. This gives the protein CAIKHSGAGADTQYF.

The gene calls are TRBV11-2 and TRBJ2-5; TRBD2 agrees at 7 bases. From germline, CDR1 is SGHAT and CDR2 FQNNGV. The CDR3 spans 14 residues. The V and J ends lost 5 bases and 5 bases, in that order; junction bases with no gene match: 8. For the CDR3, the DNA is TGTGCCAGCAGCGTAACCCGGGGGGTCGAGACCCAGTACTTC. This gives the protein CASSVTRGVETQYF.

Worth noting for this clonotype: One end of the junction does not line up with germline, which may come from a read error. The V gene is TRBV10-3, the J gene TRBJ2-2, with 16 positions matching TRBD2. The CDR3 extends over 18 amino acids. Germline V CDR1 and CDR2: ENHRY, SYGVKD. CDR3 coding DNA: TGTGCCATCGGAGGGACTAGCGGGAGGGCCCGAGGAACCGGGGAGCCGTTTTTT. It codes for CAIGGTSGRARGTGEPFF.

The J gene is TRBJ2-7, the V gene TRBV6-5; perhaps TRBD1 as D (6 bases). In germline, CDR1 is MNHEY, CDR2 SVGAGI. Trimming stripped 2 bases from V and 3 bases from J, with 17 bases between. CDR3 length: 16 amino acids. CDR3 DNA: TGTGCCAGCAGTTACCTACAGGGTATGGGTAACTACGAGCAGTACTTC. It codes for CASSYLQGMGNYEQYF.

This clonotype was seen only a few times. The genes are TRBV4-2 and TRBJ2-6; D not certain. This CDR3 contains 15 residues. Trimming removed 6 bases at V and 1 base at J, with 10 bases between. Germline CDR1 reads LGHNA; CDR2 reads YNFKEQ. CDR3 in amino acids: CASSTRDSGANVLTF. In nucleotides, the CDR3 is TGTGCCAGCAGTACAAGGGATTCTGGGGCCAACGTCCTGACTTTC.